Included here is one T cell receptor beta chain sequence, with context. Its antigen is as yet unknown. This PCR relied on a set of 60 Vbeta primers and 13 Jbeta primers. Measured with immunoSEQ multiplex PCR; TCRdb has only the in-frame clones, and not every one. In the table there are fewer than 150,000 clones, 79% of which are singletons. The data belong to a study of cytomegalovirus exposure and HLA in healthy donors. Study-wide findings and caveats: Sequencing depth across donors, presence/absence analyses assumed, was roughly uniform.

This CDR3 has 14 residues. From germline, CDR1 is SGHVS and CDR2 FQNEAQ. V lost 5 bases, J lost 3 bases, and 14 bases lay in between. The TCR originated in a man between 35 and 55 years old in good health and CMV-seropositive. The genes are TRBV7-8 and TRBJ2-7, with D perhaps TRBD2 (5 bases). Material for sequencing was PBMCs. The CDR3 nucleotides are TGTGCCAGCAGCCAAGCTGAGGGCGGCTACGAGCAGTACTTC. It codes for CASSQAEGGYEQYF.